The 9 T cell receptor beta chains below all came from one sample that was sequenced in a study of glioma-infiltrating T cells. TCR alpha and beta CDR3 regions were amplified from RNA using iRepertoire nested multiplex PCR. TCRdb redid the calling of the multiplex PCR reads with MiXCR, one entry per CDR3 protein. Seen here are around 350,000 distinct CDR3 sequences, approximately 42% observed once, and the top ten hold around 13%. Source material: glioma tissue, nonneoplastic brain tissue, or PBMCs (not recorded which). These receptors all stem from a human donor with low-grade glioma or glioblastoma, undergoing nonglioma brain surgery, or in good health (not recorded which).

A remark on this clonotype: This may be a read error, as it is one base from a much larger clone. The chain employs TRBV15 and TRBJ2-1; TRBD2 agrees at 7 bases. V lost 5 bases to trimming and J lost 8 bases; unmatched junction nucleotides: 18. The CDR3 runs to 17 residues. The germline CDR1 and CDR2 sequences are LNHNV and YYDKDF (reference sequence). The CDR3 nucleotides are TGTGCCACCAGCGCTTCGTGGGGGGGAGATTCGTACGATGAGCAGTTCTTC. This encodes CATSASWGGDSYDEQFF.

This clonotype was picked up a small number of times. The V and J genes are TRBV11-1 and TRBJ2-7; unclear D gene. V was cut by 5 bases and J by 7 bases, with 9 bases left in between. The CDR3 is 11 residues long. Per germline, CDR1 SGHAT and CDR2 FQDESV (reference sequence). The CDR3 spells CASSETWEQYF. The CDR3 nucleotides are TGTGCCAGCAGCGAGACGTGGGAGCAGTACTTC.

This clonotype was seen a few times. This chain links TRBV28 with TRBJ1-2, with D unresolved. Trimming left V 5 bases short and J 4 bases short, with 17 bases between. CDR1 and CDR2 (germline): MDHEN, SYDVKM. The CDR3 contains 15 residues. The CDR3, as DNA: TGTGCCAGCAGTATCCCGGGGTGGTCAGGCTATGGCTACACCTTC. Amino acid sequence: CASSIPGWSGYGYTF.

Points on this clonotype: A much larger clone differs from this one at a single base, so this may be a read error. This sequence joins TRBV28 and TRBJ2-1, with 7 bases aligning to TRBD2. The CDR3 sequence is 14 residues long. V lost 3 bases, J lost 10 bases, and 9 bases stayed unmatched. Germline V lookup: CDR1 MDHEN, CDR2 SYDVKM. This chain's CDR3 is CASSLGGELVEQFF. For the CDR3, the DNA is TGTGCCAGCAGTTTGGGGGGGGAACTAGTCGAGCAGTTCTTC. Combining the CDR3 with reference TRBV28 and TRBJ2-1 gives the whole variable domain DVKVTQSSRYLVKRTGEKVFLECVQDMDHENMFWYRQDPGLGLRLIYFSYDVKMKEKGDIPEGYSVSREKKERFSLILESASTNQTSMYLCASSLGGELVEQFFGPGTRLTVL.

This clonotype was seen more than once but under ten times. The chain joins TRBV18 to TRBJ1-1, with D hard to call. Per germline, CDR1 KGHSH and CDR2 LQKENI. The CDR3 is 13 residues long. V was pared by 2 bases and J by 5 bases, with 9 bases between. CDR3 DNA: TGTGCCAGCTCACCAGAGATCGGGACTGAAGCTTTCTTT. Protein: CASSPEIGTEAFF.

The chain recombines TRBV7-2 with TRBJ2-3; 10 bases match TRBD2. The CDR3 loop spans 17 amino acids. The germline V gene has CDR1 SGHTA and CDR2 FQGNSA. Losses at the gene ends were 1 base for V and 2 bases for J; bases not matched to a gene: 6. The chain's CDR3 is CASSLGTSGIPTDTQYF. CDR3 bases: TGTGCCAGCAGCTTAGGGACTAGCGGTATACCCACAGATACGCAGTATTTT. The variable domain in full, completed from reference TRBV7-2 and TRBJ2-3, reads GAGVSQSPSNKVTEKGKDVELRCDPISGHTALYWYRQSLGQGLEFLIYFQGNSAPDKSGLPSDRFSAERTGGSVSTLTIQRTQQEDSAVYLCASSLGTSGIPTDTQYFGPGTRLTVL.

The count of this clonotype is one. V gene TRBV7-2 combines with J gene TRBJ2-2, with 15 positions matching TRBD2. In germline, CDR1 is SGHTA, CDR2 FQGNSA. This CDR3 region has 18 residues. J gave up 2 bases and V 2 bases, and 3 bases lay outside the gene matches. The CDR3 loop is CASSLRTSGRVNTGELFF. The CDR3 DNA is TGTGCCAGCAGCTTACGGACTAGCGGGAGGGTTAACACCGGGGAGCTGTTTTTT. Using reference TRBV7-2 and TRBJ2-2 for the parts outside the CDR3, the full variable domain is GAGVSQSPSNKVTEKGKDVELRCDPISGHTALYWYRQSLGQGLEFLIYFQGNSAPDKSGLPSDRFSAERTGGSVSTLTIQRTQQEDSAVYLCASSLRTSGRVNTGELFFGEGSRLTVL.

The table lists this clonotype with a count of one. A read error is likely, as this CDR3 ends without the conserved phenylalanine or tryptophan. The chain uses TRBV7-2 and TRBJ2-7; weak D call: TRBD2 (7 bases). The CDR3 runs 14 residues. Trimming shortened V by 4 bases and J by 2 bases, and 12 bases separated the two germline ends. The germline CDR1 and CDR2 sequences are SGHTA and FQGNSA. CDR3: CASSSKGGAYEQYS. The CDR3 region has the DNA TGTGCCAGCAGCTCGAAGGGGGGGGCCTACGAGCAGTACTCC.

This clonotype was counted a few times. The genes are TRBV20-1 and TRBJ2-1; no firm D call. V was clipped by 3 bases and J by 4 bases, with 7 bases between them. The CDR3 totals 12 residues. Germline V gene lookup returns CDR1 DFQATT and CDR2 SNEGSKA (reference sequence). CDR3 DNA sequence: TGCAGTGCTAGCCCTAAATACAATGAGCAGTTCTTC. Amino acids: CSASPKYNEQFF.